What follows describes a single T cell receptor (beta chain). Its cognate antigen is unknown. These data are taken from a study of T cell responses to AZD1222 COVID-19 vaccine. Study-wide findings and caveats: In a largely white British group with more females than males, clonal diversity was possibly underestimated.

Timing groups of about 4 and about 12 weeks for second doses were pooled. The CDR3 contains 15 residues. In germline, CDR1 is MDHEN, CDR2 SYDVKM. J lost 1 base, V lost 2 bases, and 2 bases had no gene match. The repertoire was sequenced with immunoSEQ multiplex PCR; TCRdb's copy has only in-frame clones and lacks some. This table has 150,000 to 200,000 clones, about 86% appearing once. The TCR sequence derives from an adult who received the AZD1222 COVID-19 vaccine. The chain combines TRBV28 with TRBJ2-7, with TRBD1 matching over 10 bases. This specimen consisted of peripheral blood, obtained 28 days after the second AZD1222 dose. DNA of the CDR3: TGTGCCAGCAGTTTAATGGGACAGGGGTCCTACGAGCAGTACTTC. Translating it yields CASSLMGQGSYEQYF.